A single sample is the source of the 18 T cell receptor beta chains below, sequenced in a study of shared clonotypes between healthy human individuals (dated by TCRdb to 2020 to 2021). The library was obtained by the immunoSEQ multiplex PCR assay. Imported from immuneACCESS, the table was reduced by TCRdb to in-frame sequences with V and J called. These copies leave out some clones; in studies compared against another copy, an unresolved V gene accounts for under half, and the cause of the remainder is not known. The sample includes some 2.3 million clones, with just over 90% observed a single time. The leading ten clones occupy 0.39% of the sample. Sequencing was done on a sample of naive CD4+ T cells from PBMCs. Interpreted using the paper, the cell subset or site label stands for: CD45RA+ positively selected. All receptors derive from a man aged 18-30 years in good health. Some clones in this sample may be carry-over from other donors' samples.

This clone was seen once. The CDR3 DNA follows: TGTGCCAGCAGTTCTAGGGACACCGAGCAGTACTTC. It encodes CASSSRDTEQYF. This rearrangement joins TRBV28 to TRBJ2-7, with a weak D call TRBD1 (6 bases). The V end was cut by 4 bases, the J end by 6 bases, with 10 bases between. The CDR3 covers 12 residues. CDR1 is MDHEN and CDR2 is SYDVKM in the germline V gene.

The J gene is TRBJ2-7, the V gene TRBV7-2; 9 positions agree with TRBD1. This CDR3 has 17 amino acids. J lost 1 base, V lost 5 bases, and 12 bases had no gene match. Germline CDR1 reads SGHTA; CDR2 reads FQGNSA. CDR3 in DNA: TGTGCCAGCAGCCGAATGGGGGGGGACAGGGCTTCCTACGAGCAGTACTTC. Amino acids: CASSRMGGDRASYEQYF.

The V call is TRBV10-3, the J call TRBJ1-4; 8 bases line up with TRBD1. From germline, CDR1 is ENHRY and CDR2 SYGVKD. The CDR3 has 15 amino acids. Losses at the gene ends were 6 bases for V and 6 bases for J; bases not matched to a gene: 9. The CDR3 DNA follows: TGTGCCATCAGAGAGCCAGGGGGCGAAGATGAAAAACTGTTTTTT. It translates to CAIREPGGEDEKLFF.

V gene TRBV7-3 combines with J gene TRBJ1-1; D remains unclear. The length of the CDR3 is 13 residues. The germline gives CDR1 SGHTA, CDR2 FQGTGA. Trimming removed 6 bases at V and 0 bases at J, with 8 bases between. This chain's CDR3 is CASSQLVNTEAFF. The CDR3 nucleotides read TGTGCCAGCAGTCAACTAGTGAACACTGAAGCTTTCTTT.

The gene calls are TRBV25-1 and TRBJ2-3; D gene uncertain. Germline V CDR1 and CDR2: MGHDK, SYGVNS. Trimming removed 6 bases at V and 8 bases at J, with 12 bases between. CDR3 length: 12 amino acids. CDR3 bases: TGTGCCAGCAGCCCTGGCTTAAGTACGCAGTATTTT. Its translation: CASSPGLSTQYF.

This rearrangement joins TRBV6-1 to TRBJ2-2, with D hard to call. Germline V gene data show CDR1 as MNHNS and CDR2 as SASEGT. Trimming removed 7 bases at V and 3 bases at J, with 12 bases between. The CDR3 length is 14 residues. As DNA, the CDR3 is TGTGCCAGCACTCTCGATGTATACACCGGGGAGCTGTTTTTT. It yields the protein CASTLDVYTGELFF.

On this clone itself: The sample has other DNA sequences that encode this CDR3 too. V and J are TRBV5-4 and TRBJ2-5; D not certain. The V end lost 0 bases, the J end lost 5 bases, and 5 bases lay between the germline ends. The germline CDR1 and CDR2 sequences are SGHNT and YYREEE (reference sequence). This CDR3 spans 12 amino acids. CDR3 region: CASSLAGETQYF. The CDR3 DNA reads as TGTGCCAGCAGCTTGGCCGGTGAGACCCAGTACTTC.

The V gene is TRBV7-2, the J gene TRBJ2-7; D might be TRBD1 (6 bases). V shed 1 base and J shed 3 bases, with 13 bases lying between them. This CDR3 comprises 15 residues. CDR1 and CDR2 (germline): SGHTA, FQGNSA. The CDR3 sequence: CASSLVAGQHYEQYF. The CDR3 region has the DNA TGTGCCAGCAGCTTAGTCGCTGGACAGCACTACGAGCAGTACTTC.

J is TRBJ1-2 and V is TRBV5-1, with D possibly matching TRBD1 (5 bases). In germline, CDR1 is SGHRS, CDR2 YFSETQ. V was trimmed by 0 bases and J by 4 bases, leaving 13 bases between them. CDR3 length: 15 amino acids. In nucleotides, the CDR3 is TGCGCCAGCAGCTTGGCCCTTGGGGACGGCTATGGCTACACCTTC. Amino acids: CASSLALGDGYGYTF.

CDR3 in DNA: TGCGCCAGCAGCTTGGGCTCGTCGGGGGGCAACTATGGCTACACCTTC. Its translation: CASSLGSSGGNYGYTF. The rearrangement joins TRBV5-1 to TRBJ1-2, with D maybe TRBD1 (6 bases). V lost 0 bases and J lost 2, with 14 bases in between. The CDR3 is made up of 16 amino acids. Germline V gives CDR1 SGHRS, CDR2 YFSETQ.

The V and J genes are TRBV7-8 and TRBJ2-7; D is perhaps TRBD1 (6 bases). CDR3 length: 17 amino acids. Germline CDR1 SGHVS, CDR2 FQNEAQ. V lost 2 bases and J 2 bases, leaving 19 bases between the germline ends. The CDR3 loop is CASSLRTLGGVTYEQYF. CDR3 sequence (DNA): TGTGCCAGCAGCTTAAGGACCCTAGGGGGAGTTACCTACGAGCAGTACTTC.

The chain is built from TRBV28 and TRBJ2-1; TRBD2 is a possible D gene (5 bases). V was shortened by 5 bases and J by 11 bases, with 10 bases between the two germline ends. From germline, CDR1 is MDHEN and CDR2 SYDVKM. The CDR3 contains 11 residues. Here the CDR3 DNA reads TGTGCCAGCAGTGCTAGGGAGCAGCAGTTCTTC. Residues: CASSAREQQFF.

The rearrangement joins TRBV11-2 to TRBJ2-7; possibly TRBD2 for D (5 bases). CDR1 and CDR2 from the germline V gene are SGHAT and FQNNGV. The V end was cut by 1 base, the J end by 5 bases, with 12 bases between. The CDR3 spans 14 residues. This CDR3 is CASSLGGVVNEQYF. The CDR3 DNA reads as TGTGCCAGCAGCTTAGGGGGAGTGGTGAACGAGCAGTACTTC.

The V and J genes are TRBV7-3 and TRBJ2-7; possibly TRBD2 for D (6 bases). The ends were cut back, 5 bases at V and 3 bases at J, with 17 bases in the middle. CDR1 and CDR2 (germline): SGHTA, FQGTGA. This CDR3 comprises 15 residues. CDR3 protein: CASSPRGTLVYEQYF. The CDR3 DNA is TGTGCCAGCAGCCCTCGGGGGACCCTAGTCTACGAGCAGTACTTC. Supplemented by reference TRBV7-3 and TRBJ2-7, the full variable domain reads GAGVSQTPSNKVTEKGKYVELRCDPISGHTALYWYRQSLGQGPEFLIYFQGTGAADDSGLPNDRFFAVRPEGSVSTLKIQRTERGDSAVYLCASSPRGTLVYEQYFGPGTRLTVT.

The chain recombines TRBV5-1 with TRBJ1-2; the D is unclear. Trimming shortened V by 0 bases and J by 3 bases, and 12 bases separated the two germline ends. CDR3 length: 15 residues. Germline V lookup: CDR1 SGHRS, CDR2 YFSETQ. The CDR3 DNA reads TGCGCCAGCAGCTTGGAAGTTGGAACCTACTATGGCTACACCTTC. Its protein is CASSLEVGTYYGYTF.

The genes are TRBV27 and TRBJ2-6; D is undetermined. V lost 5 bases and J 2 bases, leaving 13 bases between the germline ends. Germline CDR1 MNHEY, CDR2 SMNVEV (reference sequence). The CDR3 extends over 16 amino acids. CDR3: CASSLTSGTGANVLTF. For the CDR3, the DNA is TGTGCCAGCAGTCTCACCTCAGGAACTGGGGCCAACGTCCTGACTTTC.

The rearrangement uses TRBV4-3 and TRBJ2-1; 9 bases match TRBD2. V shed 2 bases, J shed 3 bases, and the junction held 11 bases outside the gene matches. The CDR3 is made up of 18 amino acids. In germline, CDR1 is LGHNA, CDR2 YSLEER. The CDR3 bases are TGCGCCAGCAGCCAATTGTTGCAGGGACTAGCAAGCTACAATGAGCAGTTCTTC. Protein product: CASSQLLQGLASYNEQFF.

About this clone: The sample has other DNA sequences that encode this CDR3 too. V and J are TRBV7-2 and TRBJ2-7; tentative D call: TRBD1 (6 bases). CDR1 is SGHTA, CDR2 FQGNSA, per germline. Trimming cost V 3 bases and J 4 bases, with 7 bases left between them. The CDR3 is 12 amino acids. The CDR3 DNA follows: TGTGCCAGCAGCTTGCAGGGGTACGAGCAGTACTTC. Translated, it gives CASSLQGYEQYF. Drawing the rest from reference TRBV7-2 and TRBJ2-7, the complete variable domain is GAGVSQSPSNKVTEKGKDVELRCDPISGHTALYWYRQSLGQGLEFLIYFQGNSAPDKSGLPSDRFSAERTGGSVSTLTIQRTQQEDSAVYLCASSLQGYEQYFGPGTRLTVT.